The 22 T cell receptor beta chains below all came from one sample that was sequenced in a study of T cells in Graves' hyperthyroidism and ophthalmopathy. RNA transcripts served as the template for amplifying TCR beta CDR3 regions. Carried out on the TCR CDR3, a first-round RT-PCR used the HTBI primer set. TCRdb analysed the multiplex PCR reads with MiXCR anew, one entry per CDR3 protein. The data hold hundreds of thousands of distinct CDR3 sequences, with 20% to 25% observed a single time. Sequenced: blood. The source of these receptors is a man aged 25 to 40 with Graves' ophthalmopathy.

The chain combines TRBV6-4 with TRBJ2-7; D unclear. The length of the CDR3 is 10 residues. The germline V gene encodes CDR1 MRHNA and CDR2 SNTAGT. The ends were cut back, 5 bases at V and 3 bases at J, with 2 bases in the middle. The CDR3 bases are TGTGCCAGCAGTTACTACGAGCAGTACTTC. It codes for CASSYYEQYF.

This clonotype has a count of ten or more. The genes are TRBV28 and TRBJ2-7; no definite D call. CDR3 length: 14 amino acids. In germline, CDR1 is MDHEN, CDR2 SYDVKM. Trimming removed 3 bases from V and 0 bases from J, with 9 bases in between. The CDR3 DNA sequence: TGTGCCAGCAGTTTTGGAGCTAGCTCCTACGAGCAGTACTTC. This gives the protein CASSFGASSYEQYF. Full variable domain (outside the CDR3, taken from reference TRBV28 and TRBJ2-7): DVKVTQSSRYLVKRTGEKVFLECVQDMDHENMFWYRQDPGLGLRLIYFSYDVKMKEKGDIPEGYSVSREKKERFSLILESASTNQTSMYLCASSFGASSYEQYFGPGTRLTVT.

The rearrangement uses TRBV6-1 and TRBJ2-7; 8 bases line up with TRBD2. The trim removed 8 bases at V and 0 bases at J, leaving 6 bases unmatched. The CDR3 sequence is 14 residues long. Germline CDR1 is MNHNS and CDR2 is SASEGT. CDR3 DNA sequence: TGTGCCAGCGGAACAGCGGGAGTCTCCTACGAGCAGTACTTC. This sequence encodes CASGTAGVSYEQYF.

This sequence joins TRBV19 and TRBJ2-2, with 8 bases identical to TRBD1. CDR1 is LNHDA, CDR2 SQIVND, per germline (reference sequence). With V trimmed by 5 bases and J by 2 bases, 7 bases remained unmatched. CDR3 length: 16 residues. CDR3 nucleotide sequence: TGTGCCAGTAGTCTCCCCAGGGGGCGAAACACCGGGGAGCTGTTTTTT. This encodes CASSLPRGRNTGELFF.

Here the CDR3 DNA reads TGTGCCGGGGACAGGGATCGGAATTCACCCCTCCACTTT. Translation: CAGDRDRNSPLHF. The chain joins TRBV30 to TRBJ1-6; 9 bases are a match to TRBD1. V shed 8 bases, J shed 7 bases, and the junction held 6 bases outside the gene matches. This CDR3 spans 13 amino acids. Germline V gene lookup returns CDR1 GTSNPN and CDR2 SVGIG (reference sequence).

The V and J genes are TRBV19 and TRBJ2-7, with 13 nucleotides matching TRBD2. Germline CDR1 and CDR2: LNHDA and SQIVND (reference sequence). This CDR3 is built from 15 residues. After removal of 6 bases from V and 5 bases from J, the junction contained 7 bases not matched to a gene. The CDR3 loop reads CASSGTSGRVNEQYF. The CDR3 region has the DNA TGTGCCAGTAGCGGTACTAGCGGGAGGGTCAACGAGCAGTACTTC.

This clonotype was recorded many times. V and J are TRBV12-3 or TRBV12-4 and TRBJ2-7, with D possibly TRBD1 on 5 matching bases. The CDR3 is 13 residues long. V lost 3 bases to trimming and J lost 1 base, with 7 bases between them. As DNA, the CDR3 is TGTGCCAGCAGTTTCCAGGGTTCCTACGAGCAGTACTTC. It yields the protein CASSFQGSYEQYF.

The V gene is TRBV7-9, the J gene TRBJ1-1; 7 positions agree with TRBD1. Germline assignment: CDR1 SEHNR and CDR2 FQNEAQ (reference sequence). V lost 1 base to trimming and J lost 6 bases; unmatched junction nucleotides: 14. This CDR3 has 17 amino acids. The CDR3 bases are TGTGCCAGCAGCTTAGGGCGGAGCGGGACAGCCAATTCTGAAGCTTTCTTT. Protein sequence: CASSLGRSGTANSEAFF.

The rearrangement links TRBV12-5 to TRBJ2-2; TRBD1 matches 8 bases. There are 18 residues in the CDR3. The germline V gene has CDR1 LGHNT and CDR2 FRNRAP. V was clipped by 0 bases and J by 2 bases; unmatched bases: 8. The CDR3 DNA is TGTGCTAGTGGTTTGGTACTCGGGACAGGACTTAACACCGGGGAGCTGTTTTTT. It codes for CASGLVLGTGLNTGELFF.

This clonotype was seen ten or more times. Germline is not matched at one junction end, which may reflect a read error. This sequence joins TRBV12-3 or TRBV12-4 and TRBJ1-1; D is undetermined. This CDR3 has 12 amino acids. This CDR3 is CASSLIGLRTVF. In nucleotides, the CDR3 is TGTGCCAGCAGTTTAATTGGCCTCCGCACCGTCTTT.

The rearrangement uses TRBV9 and TRBJ2-3; TRBD1 matches 7 bases. After removal of 0 bases from V and 3 bases from J, the junction contained 4 bases not matched to a gene. The CDR3 totals 15 residues. Germline CDR1 SGDLS, CDR2 YYNGEE. The DNA of the CDR3 is TGTGCCAGCAGCGTAGGACAGGGTAATACAGATACGCAGTATTTT. Translated: CASSVGQGNTDTQYF.

This clonotype was recorded at least ten times. The J gene is TRBJ1-1, the V gene TRBV28; tentatively, D is TRBD1 (5 bases). Germline values: CDR1 MDHEN, CDR2 SYDVKM. The V end lost 6 bases, the J end lost 1 base, and 12 bases lay between the germline ends. The CDR3 contains 14 residues. In DNA, the CDR3 is TGTGCCAGCAGCCCGAGGGGAGCGAACACTGAAGCTTTCTTT. It translates to CASSPRGANTEAFF.

This clonotype was seen repeatedly, ten times or more. The J gene is TRBJ2-7, the V gene TRBV28; D is unclear. V was cut by 5 bases and J by 2 bases, with 1 base left in between. This CDR3 has 10 amino acids. The germline gives CDR1 MDHEN, CDR2 SYDVKM. The CDR3, as DNA: TGTGCCAGCAGTACCTACGAGCAGTACTTC. It codes for CASSTYEQYF.

This clonotype was counted a few times. This chain joins TRBV20-1 and TRBJ2-2, with TRBD2 identical over 10 bases. Losses at the gene ends were 1 base for V and 3 bases for J; bases not matched to a gene: 11. CDR3 length: 18 amino acids. Germline values: CDR1 DFQATT, CDR2 SNEGSKA (reference sequence). The CDR3 reads CSARGSLAGVGDTGELFF. As DNA, the CDR3 is TGCAGTGCTAGAGGGTCCCTAGCGGGAGTGGGCGACACCGGGGAGCTGTTTTTT.

A few counts support this clonotype. This chain links TRBV7-2 with TRBJ1-6; 7 bases agree with TRBD1. Germline V gene data show CDR1 as SGHTA and CDR2 as FQGNSA. V gave up 4 bases and J gave up 4 bases; unmatched junction bases: 7. This CDR3 has 16 residues. CDR3 DNA: TGTGCCAGCAGCTCACGGGGACAGACTTATAATTCACCCCTCCACTTT. This translates into CASSSRGQTYNSPLHF.

This clonotype was recorded at least ten times. This sequence joins TRBV12-3 or TRBV12-4 and TRBJ2-7; 9 bases fit TRBD1. The CDR3 is 13 residues long. V gave up 6 bases and J gave up 3 bases; unmatched junction bases: 3. CDR3 amino acids: CASRGTGRYEQYF. The CDR3 bases are TGTGCCAGCAGGGGGACAGGGCGCTACGAGCAGTACTTC.

This clonotype appeared a few times. The chain is built from TRBV7-6 and TRBJ2-2, with 10 bases identical to TRBD2. The J segment lost 0 bases and the V segment lost 3 bases, leaving 4 bases of the junction unmatched. Germline V gene sequence: CDR1 SGHVS, CDR2 FNYEAQ. The CDR3 is 17 amino acids. The DNA of the CDR3 is TGTGCCAGCAGCTTTAGCCTAGCGGGGGCGAACACCGGGGAGCTGTTTTTT. Residues: CASSFSLAGANTGELFF.

In DNA form, the CDR3 reads TGCAGCGTAGGGGTCGACTATGGCTACACCTTC. This gives the protein CSVGVDYGYTF. This chain links TRBV29-1 with TRBJ1-2; possible D gene TRBD1, 5 bases. Germline V gives CDR1 SQVTM, CDR2 ANQGSEA. The CDR3 loop spans 11 amino acids. Trimming shortened V by 6 bases and J by 3 bases, and 8 bases separated the two germline ends.

A note on this clonotype: The junction and the germline gene differ at one end; a read error may be behind it. The chain employs TRBV20-1 and TRBJ1-2, with 9 bases that match TRBD1. CDR1 and CDR2 from the germline V gene are DFQATT and SNEGSKA (reference sequence). This CDR3 is 13 amino acids long. Here the CDR3 reads CGARGDRDTGYTF. The CDR3 DNA reads as TGCGGTGCTAGAGGGGACAGGGACACTGGCTACACCTTC.

This clonotype was seen only a few times. The chain recombines TRBV12-3 or TRBV12-4 with TRBJ1-6; D is undetermined. CDR3 length: 12 residues. V lost 7 bases to trimming and J lost 7 bases, with 8 bases between them. CDR3 in DNA: TGTGCCAGCAAATGGGAAAATTCACCCCTCCACTTT. It codes for CASKWENSPLHF.

The V call is TRBV5-6, the J call TRBJ2-3, with D unresolved. Deletions cut 4 bases from V and 2 bases from J, with 11 bases between. This CDR3 region has 14 residues. The germline CDR1 and CDR2 sequences are SGHDT and YYEEEE. The CDR3 nucleotides read TGTGCCAGCAGCCGACCACTAAACACAGATACGCAGTATTTT. Amino acid sequence: CASSRPLNTDTQYF.

The chain combines TRBV6-5 with TRBJ1-6, with no clear D. With 2 bases removed from V and 0 bases from J, the gap between germline ends came to 5 bases. The germline CDR1 and CDR2 sequences are MNHEY and SVGAGI. The CDR3 is 15 residues long. CDR3 sequence reads: CASSYLSSYNSPLHF. CDR3 DNA sequence: TGTGCCAGCAGTTACCTAAGCTCCTATAATTCACCCCTCCACTTT.